These T cell receptor beta chains were read from a single sample in a study of blood T cell repertoires in COVID-19. The assay was immunoSEQ multiplex PCR, and TCRdb's table has in-frame clones only and misses some. The data hold 450,000 or so clones, with roughly 87% observed a single time. The sequenced material came from PBMCs or T cells enriched from blood (not recorded which). Receptors were obtained from a young man who had recovered from COVID-19. CDR3s include the opening cysteine and the closing phenylalanine or tryptophan. A D gene is named only where the DNA matches it firmly. Only some rows state a clone size, as once, few, many or a class for expanded clones.

CASSVGDRGFYGYTF TGTGCCAGTAGTGTGGGGGACAGGGGGTTCTATGGCTACACCTTC TRBJ1-2 - TRBV19 TRBD1
CASTNRGQPQHF TGTGCCAGCACTAACAGGGGGCAGCCCCAGCATTTT TRBJ1-5 few TRBV2 TRBD1
CASAPRNGELFF TGTGCCAGCGCGCCGAGGAACGGGGAGCTGTTTTTT TRBJ2-2 - TRBV18 -
CASSRVRVEQYF TGTGCCAGCAGTCGAGTGCGGGTAGAGCAGTACTTC TRBJ2-7 - TRBV28 -
CASSIMYSYNSPLHF TGTGCCAGTAGTATTATGTACAGCTATAATTCACCCCTCCACTTT TRBJ1-6 - TRBV19 -
CASSPPKLISGNTIYF TGTGCCAGCTCACCACCGAAGCTAATCTCTGGAAACACCATATATTTT TRBJ1-3 - TRBV18 -
CASSTVVNTEAFF TGTGCCAGCTCAACGGTGGTGAACACTGAAGCTTTCTTT TRBJ1-1 - TRBV18 -
CASSYSKVGDTEAFF TGTGCCAGCAGTTACTCGAAGGTCGGGGACACTGAAGCTTTCTTT TRBJ1-1 - TRBV6-5 -
CASSSRQGAETQYF TGTGCCAGCTCTTCGAGACAGGGGGCGGAGACCCAGTACTTC TRBJ2-5 - TRBV18 TRBD1
CASREDTEAFF TGTGCCAGCAGGGAGGATACTGAAGCTTTCTTT TRBJ1-1 - TRBV12-3/TRBV12-4 -
CASSSVATPPNYGYTF TGTGCCAGCAGTTCTGTCGCGACTCCACCTAACTATGGCTACACCTTC TRBJ1-2 - TRBV28 -
CASSFWRGLSNQPQHF TGTGCCAGCAGTTTCTGGAGGGGGCTCAGCAATCAGCCCCAGCATTTT TRBJ1-5 - TRBV28 TRBD1
CASSRQGNQPQHF TGTGCCAGTAGCCGACAAGGAAATCAGCCCCAGCATTTT TRBJ1-5 - TRBV19 -
CASTPGGGQPQHF TGTGCCAGCACCCCAGGGGGCGGTCAGCCCCAGCATTTT TRBJ1-5 - TRBV12-3/TRBV12-4 TRBD1
CASSLNDRVSGNTIYF TGCGCCAGCAGCTTGAATGACAGGGTCTCTGGAAACACCATATATTTT TRBJ1-3 - TRBV5-1 TRBD1
CASSRLGGDRVLANSPLHF TGTGCCAGCAGCCGCCTCGGGGGGGACAGGGTTTTGGCTAATTCACCCCTCCACTTT TRBJ1-6 - TRBV4-2 TRBD1
CASSEAGLAGGGQFF TGTGCCAGCAGTGAAGCTGGACTAGCGGGAGGGGGGCAGTTCTTC TRBJ2-1 few TRBV2 TRBD2
CATSRGQGTSDVGELFF TGTGCCACCAGCAGAGGCCAGGGGACTAGCGATGTCGGGGAGCTGTTTTTT TRBJ2-2 - TRBV15 TRBD2
CASSTDRGRETQYF TGTGCCAGCAGTACGGACAGGGGAAGGGAGACCCAGTACTTC TRBJ2-5 - TRBV6-5 TRBD1
CASSRDRDDQPQHF TGTGCCAGTTCCAGAGACAGGGACGATCAGCCCCAGCATTTT TRBJ1-5 - TRBV19 TRBD1
CASSEMVGNYGYTF TGTGCCAGCAGTGAAATGGTGGGCAACTATGGCTACACCTTC TRBJ1-2 once TRBV2 -
CASSEEATDTQYF TGCGCCAGCAGTGAGGAAGCCACAGATACGCAGTATTTT TRBJ2-3 - TRBV10-1 -
CASSQGSASGVGTEAFF TGCGCCAGCAGCCAAGGTTCTGCTTCGGGGGTCGGCACTGAAGCTTTCTTT TRBJ1-1 - TRBV4-1 -
CASSGPSGKLFF TGTGCCAGCAGCGGCCCCAGTGGAAAACTGTTTTTT TRBJ1-4 - TRBV9 -
CSVSKGGDEKLFF TGCAGCGTTAGTAAGGGAGGGGATGAAAAACTGTTTTTT TRBJ1-4 - TRBV29-1 -
CASSIIQGWYGYTF TGTGCCAGCAGCATAATACAGGGGTGGTATGGCTACACCTTC TRBJ1-2 - TRBV7-9 TRBD1
CASSPPGGDPEAFF TGTGCCAGCAGTCCTCCCGGGGGGGACCCTGAAGCTTTCTTT TRBJ1-1 once TRBV6-5 -
CATSTRTRTNEKLFF TGTGCCACCAGCACGCGGACACGAACTAATGAAAAACTGTTTTTT TRBJ1-4 - TRBV15 -
CSVGTASYEQYF TGCAGCGTTGGGACAGCCTCCTACGAGCAGTACTTC TRBJ2-7 many TRBV29-1 -
CASSFNREEAFF TGTGCCAGCAGCTTCAACAGAGAAGAAGCTTTCTTT TRBJ1-1 - TRBV6-5 -
CASSQVLASYEQYF TGCGCCAGCAGCCAAGTCCTAGCGAGCTACGAGCAGTACTTC TRBJ2-7 - TRBV4-1 -
CASRGTGGNQPQHF TGTGCCAGTAGGGGGACAGGGGGCAATCAGCCCCAGCATTTT TRBJ1-5 - TRBV19 TRBD1
CASSIQAAGRDEQFF TGTGCCAGCAGTATTCAGGCGGCGGGGAGGGATGAGCAGTTCTTC TRBJ2-1 - TRBV6-4 TRBD2
CASTPGGQLGNIQYF TGCGCCAGCACCCCGGGGGGGCAGCTTGGAAACATTCAGTACTTC TRBJ2-4 - TRBV10-2 TRBD2
CASSNRISNEKLFF TGTGCCAGCAGCAACAGGATTAGTAATGAAAAACTGTTTTTT TRBJ1-4 - TRBV7-2 -
CASRNRPGKRELQKTEAFF TGTGCCAGCAGGAACAGACCCGGAAAACGCGAATTACAAAAGACTGAAGCTTTCTTT TRBJ1-1 - TRBV21-1 -
CATVRGVDEKLFF TGTGCTACCGTACGGGGGGTTGATGAAAAACTGTTTTTT TRBJ1-4 - TRBV12-5 -
CASSLGGARGNTEAFF TGCGCCAGCAGCCTTGGGGGCGCGAGGGGGAACACTGAAGCTTTCTTT TRBJ1-1 - TRBV5-1 -
CASSWGRLVRTDTQYF TGTGCCAGCAGCTGGGGCCGTCTAGTCCGCACAGATACGCAGTATTTT TRBJ2-3 - TRBV5-8 -
CASSYRGANYGYTF TGTGCCAGCAGCTACAGGGGAGCCAACTATGGCTACACCTTC TRBJ1-2 - TRBV2 TRBD1
CSVDRGSGQPQHF TGCAGCGTAGACAGGGGGTCGGGTCAGCCCCAGCATTTT TRBJ1-5 - TRBV29-1 TRBD1
CASSTGGTSYEQYF TGTGCCAGCAGCACGGGGGGGACGTCCTACGAGCAGTACTTC TRBJ2-7 - TRBV5-4 TRBD2